This T cell receptor (beta chain) is drawn from a study of tissue T cells after allogeneic stem cell transplantation. Sequencing of TCRbeta CDR3 at survey depth gave sequences and template counts. Some clones are missing from TCRdb's copy, which holds only in-frame ones; the method was immunoSEQ multiplex PCR. The data contain tens of thousands of clones, 73% of them seen just once; the ten biggest clones take up roughly 0.5%. The CDR3 has 14 amino acids. Trimming cost V 2 bases and J 0 bases, with 7 bases left between them. Germline V lookup: CDR1 SNHLY, CDR2 FYNGKV (reference sequence). Concerning this clone itself: Genes here carry mouse names. The read comes to an end 1 residue before the CDR3 does, leaving the germline J gene to fill in the end.

What was sequenced was sorted cells pooled from one or two spleens. V is TRBV3 and J is TRBJ1-2, with D hard to call. This TCR was sampled from a pool of C57BL/6 mice in good health. The CDR3 loop is CASSLLSANSDYTF. The covered CDR3 bases are TGTGCCAGCAGCTTACTCAGTGCAAACTCCGACTACACC.